This TCR beta chain derives from a study of T cells in Graves' hyperthyroidism and ophthalmopathy. Findings and limits, study-wide: Ophthalmopathy and stable hyperthyroidism were separated by a 13 V-J model. Among thyroid clonotypes expanded above 0.001, most also appeared in blood.

Uncontrolled infection, other autoimmune disease, pregnancy or lactation excluded patients. This clonotype was counted ten times or more. Its antigen is unidentified. CDR1 and CDR2 from the germline V gene are MNHEY and SVGEGT. Trimming at V came to 2 bases and at J to 5 bases, leaving 8 bases not matched to a gene. The CDR3 length is 17 residues. It was RNA transcripts that yielded the amplified TCR beta CDR3 regions. The study used the HTBI primer set for a first-round RT-PCR of the TCR CDR3. TCRdb independently ran MiXCR on the multiplex PCR reads; one entry per CDR3 protein. The sample holds more than 450,000 distinct CDR3 sequences, 15% to 20% seen once.

Source material: blood. The rearrangement uses TRBV6-2 or TRBV6-3 and TRBJ2-7, with 14 bases aligning to TRBD2. The source of this sequence is a man between 35 and 55 years old with Graves' ophthalmopathy. CDR3 protein: CASSYPTGLAGGDEQYF. CDR3 in DNA: TGTGCCAGCAGTTACCCAACCGGACTAGCGGGAGGCGACGAGCAGTACTTC.